This entry lists 5 T cell receptor beta chains sequenced from one sample in a study of cytomegalovirus exposure and HLA in healthy donors (dated by TCRdb to 2016 to 2017). Receptor libraries were prepared by the immunoSEQ multiplex PCR assay. The multiplex PCR relied on a mix of 60 forward primers for TCR Vbeta segments and 13 reverse primers for TCR Jbeta segments. TCRdb provides this immuneACCESS table in a form limited to in-frame rearrangements. Some clones are lacking; in checked studies, under half of them reflect an unresolved V gene, and why the rest are absent is not known. Within this sample are about 150,000 clones, with 55% to 75% of them counted one time only. The ten biggest clones cover 4.2% of the sample. The specimen sequenced was PBMCs. All receptors come from a man between 45 and 60 years old in good health and CMV-seropositive.

The chain carries TRBV10-3 and TRBJ2-7; D may be TRBD2 (5 bases). The V and J ends lost 6 bases and 6 bases respectively, with 18 bases between them. The CDR3 covers 14 residues. CDR1 and CDR2 from the germline V gene are ENHRY and SYGVKD. The CDR3 DNA reads as TGTGCCATCAGCGTGGGGAGTGAAGGCTCCGAGCAGTACTTC. Its protein is CAISVGSEGSEQYF.

Note on this clone: The sample carries other DNA sequences with the same CDR3. The chain combines TRBV4-1 with TRBJ2-5; 10 nucleotides match TRBD1. The CDR3 runs 14 residues. From germline, CDR1 is MGHRA and CDR2 YSYEKL. The trim removed 3 bases at V and 5 bases at J, leaving 3 bases unmatched. CDR3 sequence (DNA): TGCGCCAGCAGCCAGGGACAGGGGTTGGAGACCCAGTACTTC. Translated: CASSQGQGLETQYF.

J is TRBJ1-4 and V is TRBV5-1; D might be TRBD1 (5 bases). The CDR3 has 14 residues. Germline lookup yields CDR1 SGHRS and CDR2 YFSETQ. V shed 2 bases and J shed 8 bases, with 13 bases lying between them. Here the CDR3 reads CASSLVGGDEKLFF. The CDR3 DNA reads TGCGCCAGCAGCTTAGTGGGGGGGGACGAAAAACTGTTTTTT.

V usage is TRBV19 and J usage is TRBJ2-2, with D maybe TRBD1 (6 bases). The CDR3 spans 14 residues. V lost 6 bases to trimming and J lost 0 bases, with 8 bases between them. Germline CDR1 LNHDA, CDR2 SQIVND (reference sequence). The CDR3 DNA follows: TGTGCCAGTAGAACAGGGTCGAACACCGGGGAGCTGTTTTTT. Protein: CASRTGSNTGELFF. Full variable domain (remainder filled in from reference TRBV19 and TRBJ2-2): DGGITQSPKYLFRKEGQNVTLSCEQNLNHDAMYWYRQDPGQGLRLIYYSQIVNDFQKGDIAEGYSVSREKKESFPLTVTSAQKNPTAFYLCASRTGSNTGELFFGEGSRLTVL.

Remarks on this clone: An end of the junction does not agree with germline; a read error may underlie this. This specimen includes other DNA sequences encoding the same CDR3. J is TRBJ1-4 and V is TRBV11-3; TRBD1 is a possible D gene (6 bases). CDR1 and CDR2 from the germline V gene are SGHNT and YENEEA. CDR3 size: 16 residues. The CDR3 here is CASSLGVQGRYEKLFF. The DNA for the CDR3 is TGCGCCAGCAGCTTAGGGGTACAGGGAAGGTATGAAAAACTGTTTTTT.